The text below deals with one T cell receptor (beta chain). Its antigen is undetermined. MiXCR, run by TCRdb on the reads, gives a single entry per CDR3 protein. The table shows 360,000 or so distinct CDR3 sequences, with about 34% occurring only once. These data belong to a study of T cell repertoires in cytomegalovirus infection. Study information: The authors used CMV epitopes that were HLA-C-restricted (recently identified) and HLA-B-restricted (well studied). CMV infection and matching HLA type were both indicated by public TCR beta signatures.

V lost 8 bases, J lost 3 bases, and 4 bases stayed unmatched. The CDR3 has 14 amino acids. Germline-derived CDR1 and CDR2 are SEHNR and FQNEAQ (reference sequence). The receptor comes from a human donor in good health (CMV status not recorded). Some clones in this sample may be carry-over from other donors' samples. The sequences come from cultured PBMCs, collected from culture after CMV antigen stimulation. This sequence joins TRBV7-9 and TRBJ2-3; 11 bases line up with TRBD2. The CDR3 protein is CASGTSGNTDTQYF. The CDR3 DNA reads TGTGCCAGCGGGACTAGCGGCAATACAGATACGCAGTATTTT.